The source of this T cell receptor (beta chain) is a study of cytomegalovirus exposure and HLA in healthy donors. Relative to its sample, this clone is medium-sized. PCR was performed using 60 Vbeta and 13 Jbeta primers. TCRdb's table, derived via immunoSEQ multiplex PCR, lists solely in-frame clones and lacks some. The sample lists 100,000 to 150,000 clones, about two thirds seen once, with approximately 3.8% in the top ten. Trimming left V 8 bases short and J 0 bases short, with 14 bases between. Germline lookup yields CDR1 LNHDA and CDR2 SQIVND (reference sequence). This CDR3 has 15 amino acids. This receptor was taken from a man aged 25-45 years in good health and CMV-seronegative. The chain has TRBV19 and TRBJ1-5; no reliable D call. Source material: PBMCs. CDR3 loop: CASEPTGYSNQPQHF. The CDR3 DNA follows: TGTGCCAGTGAACCGACGGGATATAGCAATCAGCCCCAGCATTTT.